This is a list of T cell receptor beta chains from one sample in a study of response to subunit inactivated influenza vaccine. TCRdb processed the RT-PCR reads anew with MiXCR; each CDR3 protein has one entry. In the table there are about 480,000 distinct CDR3 sequences, 10% to 15% of which are singletons. Sequencing used PBMCs from blood, obtained about 40 days after vaccination. The source of these receptors is a man aged 50 to 60 who received an inactivated influenza vaccine. Each CDR3 is given with its conserved first and last residue.

cdr3_length,v_call,j_call,cdr3_aa
19,TRBV4-3,TRBJ1-2,CASRRTRGGSLFTNYGYTF
20,TRBV21-1,TRBJ2-7,CASSRKEAGTSGTRTYEQYF
16,TRBV9,TRBJ2-1,CASSLSGTSGNNEQFF
20,TRBV23-1,TRBJ1-5,CASIRNRVTLSYLKLQPQHF
14,TRBV29-1,TRBJ2-1,CSVAGADSYNEQFF
14,TRBV7-2,TRBJ1-3,CASSLTGLVNTIYF
17,TRBV10-2,TRBJ2-1,CASSDQHSLGSYNEQFF
14,TRBV7-6,TRBJ2-2,CASSLEENTGELFF
16,TRBV7-2,TRBJ2-3,CASTLGAGYRTDTQYF
15,TRBV13,TRBJ2-7,CASSHLRQGSYEQYF
15,TRBV7-2,TRBJ2-7,CASSQGLQYTYEQYF
12,TRBV29-1,TRBJ1-2,CSVAGQAYGYTF
17,TRBV5-1,TRBJ2-3,CASSLALAGGRTDTQYF
15,TRBV5-1,TRBJ2-1,CASSLYRGDWNEQFF
11,TRBV3-1,TRBJ1-2,CASSHLDGYTF
12,TRBV9,TRBJ1-3,CASSRGAAAIYF
14,TRBV27,TRBJ1-5,CASSLEAFNQPQHF
16,TRBV20-1,TRBJ2-7,CSAPPAQRGGIDEQYF
16,TRBV6-2/TRBV6-3,TRBJ2-3,CASSYLAGSASDTQYF
14,TRBV20-1,TRBJ1-2,CSAAKGDANYGYTF
16,TRBV11-2,TRBJ2-7,CASSLMRLAGPGEQYF
13,TRBV12-3/TRBV12-4,TRBJ2-2,CASSLARAGELFF
14,TRBV7-9,TRBJ2-7,CASSFGDPSYEQYF
15,TRBV12-3/TRBV12-4,TRBJ2-2,CASRRLAGNTGELFF
13,TRBV19,TRBJ1-6,CASSFTDRGALHF
16,TRBV7-6,TRBJ2-3,CASSLEGGNRPNTQYF
11,TRBV29-1,TRBJ2-1,CSVRLANEQFF
13,TRBV3-1,TRBJ2-3,CASRQWGADTQYF
14,TRBV6-5,TRBJ2-1,CASSSRRENNEQFF
16,TRBV6-1,TRBJ1-2,CASSEVVGQARYGYTF
13,TRBV10-3,TRBJ2-1,CATQGVTDGEQFF
17,TRBV12-3/TRBV12-4,TRBJ2-2,CASSRGGHLYFTGELFF
15,TRBV18,TRBJ2-7,CASSPPSGRAYEQYF
16,TRBV20-1,TRBJ1-1,CSARDGGAGKNTEAFF
15,TRBV28,TRBJ1-5,CASSLLASSNQPQHF
15,TRBV9,TRBJ2-5,CASSPWTRGQETQYF
13,TRBV5-5,TRBJ1-2,CASSLRDAMGYTF
13,TRBV25-1,TRBJ2-7,CASSDFKTYEQYF
13,TRBV12-3/TRBV12-4,TRBJ2-1,CASIKDLYNEQFF
15,TRBV15,TRBJ2-7,CATSRERNQGYEQYF
16,TRBV7-2,TRBJ2-6,CASSFQGHSGANVLTF
17,TRBV7-2,TRBJ2-2,CASSPRLSGVNTGELFF
16,TRBV9,TRBJ2-3,CASSATGTSSTDTQYF
15,TRBV7-8,TRBJ2-7,CASRLSLGVGIEQYF
16,TRBV27,TRBJ2-7,CASSYLAGESSYEQYF
15,TRBV28,TRBJ2-5,CASSLEGQGLETQYF
13,TRBV29-1,TRBJ2-7,CSVGGQAGEEQYF
16,TRBV12-3/TRBV12-4,TRBJ2-2,CASIPGSRGQFGELFF
13,TRBV9,TRBJ2-7,CASSVNHGYEQYF
14,TRBV3-1,TRBJ2-5,CASSHLRQGGGQYF
15,TRBV11-2,.,CASSSNPGGGYEQYF